This T cell receptor (beta chain) emerged from a study of cytomegalovirus exposure and HLA in healthy donors. PCR was performed using 60 Vbeta and 13 Jbeta primers. In the authors' methods: Tens of millions of unique TCR beta chains, about 11 million of them shared, were counted by a later analysis. The method was immunoSEQ multiplex PCR; TCRdb's version includes in-frame clones alone and lacks a portion of them. V and J calls and clone size are those listed in that table; D and trimming were worked out from the DNA. The sample holds about 160,000 clones; about 88% are singletons and the top ten take 1.5% to 2%. Notes on the study in general: Across HLA loci, a later analysis found differing TCR association rates, with DRB1 most and HLA-C fewest.

The CDR3 covers 15 residues. Germline V gene lookup returns CDR1 MNHNS and CDR2 SASEGT. In its sample, this clone was seen a few times. What it binds is not known. Material: PBMCs. The source of this sequence is a young woman in good health and CMV-seronegative. The V gene is TRBV6-1, the J gene TRBJ2-3; a possible D gene is TRBD1 (6 bases). CDR3 amino acids: CACWAWRQVTDTQYF. In nucleotides, the CDR3 is TGTGCATGTTGGGCGTGGAGACAGGTCACAGATACGCAGTATTTT.